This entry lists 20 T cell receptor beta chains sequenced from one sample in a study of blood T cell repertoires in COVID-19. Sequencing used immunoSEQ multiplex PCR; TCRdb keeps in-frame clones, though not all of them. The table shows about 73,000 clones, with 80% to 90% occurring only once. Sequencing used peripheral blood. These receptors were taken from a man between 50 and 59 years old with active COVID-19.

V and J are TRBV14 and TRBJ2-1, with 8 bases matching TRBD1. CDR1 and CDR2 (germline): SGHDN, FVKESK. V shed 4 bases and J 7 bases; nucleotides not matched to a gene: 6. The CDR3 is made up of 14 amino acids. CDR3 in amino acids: CASSPVRDRNEQFF. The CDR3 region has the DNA TGTGCCAGCAGCCCAGTTAGGGACAGGAATGAGCAGTTCTTC. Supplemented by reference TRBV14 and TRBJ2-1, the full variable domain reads EAGVTQFPSHSVIEKGQTVTLRCDPISGHDNLYWYRRVMGKEIKFLLHFVKESKQDESGMPNNRFLAERTGGTYSTLKVQPAELEDSGVYFCASSPVRDRNEQFFGPGTRLTVL.

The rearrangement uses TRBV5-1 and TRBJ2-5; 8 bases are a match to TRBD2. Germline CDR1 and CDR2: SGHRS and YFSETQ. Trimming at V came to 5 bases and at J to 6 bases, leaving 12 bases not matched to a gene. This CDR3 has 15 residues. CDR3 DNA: TGCGCCAGCAGAGCAATCGGGACTAGAGGGCAGACCCAGTACTTC. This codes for CASRAIGTRGQTQYF.

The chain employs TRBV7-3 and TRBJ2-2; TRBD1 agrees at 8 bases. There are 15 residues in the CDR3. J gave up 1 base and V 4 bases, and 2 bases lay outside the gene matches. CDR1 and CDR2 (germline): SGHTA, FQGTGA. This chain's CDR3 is CASSSTGVNTGELFF. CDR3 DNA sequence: TGTGCCAGCAGCTCGACAGGGGTGAACACCGGGGAGCTGTTTTTT.

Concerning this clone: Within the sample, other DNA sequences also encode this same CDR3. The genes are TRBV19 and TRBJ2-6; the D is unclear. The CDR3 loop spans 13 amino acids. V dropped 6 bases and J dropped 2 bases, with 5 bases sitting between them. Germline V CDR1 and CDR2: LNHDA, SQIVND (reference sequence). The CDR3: CASSPAGANVLTF. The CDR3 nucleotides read TGTGCCAGTAGCCCGGCTGGGGCCAACGTCCTGACTTTC.

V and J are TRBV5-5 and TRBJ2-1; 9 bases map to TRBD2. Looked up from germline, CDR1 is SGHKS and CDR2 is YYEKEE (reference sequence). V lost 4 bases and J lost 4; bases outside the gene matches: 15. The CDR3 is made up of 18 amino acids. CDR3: CASSTTRWGTSSYNEQFF. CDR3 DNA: TGTGCCAGCAGCACCACCAGGTGGGGGACTAGCTCTTACAATGAGCAGTTCTTC.

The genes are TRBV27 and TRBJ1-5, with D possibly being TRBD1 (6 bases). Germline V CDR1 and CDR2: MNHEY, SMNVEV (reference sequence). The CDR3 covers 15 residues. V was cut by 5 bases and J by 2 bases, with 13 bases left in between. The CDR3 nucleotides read TGTGCCAGCAGTGGCTTCGGGGGGCGCAATCAGCCCCAGCATTTT. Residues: CASSGFGGRNQPQHF.

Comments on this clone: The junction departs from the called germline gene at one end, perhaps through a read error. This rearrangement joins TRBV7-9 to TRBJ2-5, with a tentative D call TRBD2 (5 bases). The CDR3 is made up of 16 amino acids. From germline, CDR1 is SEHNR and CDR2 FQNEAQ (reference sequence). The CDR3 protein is CASTLRAGQGLETQYF. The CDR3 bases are TGTGCCAGCACCTTACGGGCAGGTCAAGGACTGGAGACCCAGTACTTC.

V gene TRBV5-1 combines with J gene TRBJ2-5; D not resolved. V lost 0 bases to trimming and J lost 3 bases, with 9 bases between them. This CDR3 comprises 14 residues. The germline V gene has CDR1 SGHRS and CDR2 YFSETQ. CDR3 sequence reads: CASSLDPAEETQYF. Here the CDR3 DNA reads TGCGCCAGCAGCTTGGACCCGGCGGAAGAGACCCAGTACTTC.

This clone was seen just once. The CDR3 sequence: CAWGDRVVAFF. The CDR3 DNA reads as TGTGCCTGGGGGGACAGGGTTGTAGCTTTCTTT. V is TRBV30 and J is TRBJ1-1, with 9 bases that match TRBD1. V dropped 5 bases and J dropped 10; count of bases not matched to a gene: 5. This CDR3 contains 11 residues. From germline, CDR1 is GTSNPN and CDR2 SVGIG (reference sequence).

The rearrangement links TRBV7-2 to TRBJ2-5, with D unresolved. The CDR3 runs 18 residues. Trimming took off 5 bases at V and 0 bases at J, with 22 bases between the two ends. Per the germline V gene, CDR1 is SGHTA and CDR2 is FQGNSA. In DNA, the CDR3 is TGTGCCAGCAGCCCTCCCGCTTCTGGTCAGGTCTACCAAGAGACCCAGTACTTC. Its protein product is CASSPPASGQVYQETQYF.

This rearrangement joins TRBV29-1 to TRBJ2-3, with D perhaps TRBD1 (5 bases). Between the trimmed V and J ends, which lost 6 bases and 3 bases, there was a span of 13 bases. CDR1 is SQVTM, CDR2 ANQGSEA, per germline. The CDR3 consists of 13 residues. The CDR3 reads CSVLRDKTDTQYF. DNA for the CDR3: TGCAGCGTCCTCAGGGATAAGACAGATACGCAGTATTTT.

The CDR3 nucleotides read TGTGCCAGCAAGGGCAAGGGGGTGGACTCCTACGAGCAGTACTTC. Translation gives CASKGKGVDSYEQYF. The chain links TRBV19 to TRBJ2-7; perhaps TRBD1 as D (6 bases). The V gene's germline CDR1 is LNHDA and CDR2 SQIVND (reference sequence). Trimming cost V 9 bases and J 0 bases, with 18 bases left between them. The CDR3 length is 15 residues.

The CDR3 DNA reads as TGTGCCAGCAGCTCACTCCGGGACAGGGGGAACGAGCAGTACTTC. The encoded protein is CASSSLRDRGNEQYF. The V and J genes are TRBV11-2 and TRBJ2-7, with 11 bases matching TRBD1. The germline V gene encodes CDR1 SGHAT and CDR2 FQNNGV. This CDR3 has 15 residues. Losses at the gene ends were 4 bases for V and 5 bases for J; bases not matched to a gene: 7.

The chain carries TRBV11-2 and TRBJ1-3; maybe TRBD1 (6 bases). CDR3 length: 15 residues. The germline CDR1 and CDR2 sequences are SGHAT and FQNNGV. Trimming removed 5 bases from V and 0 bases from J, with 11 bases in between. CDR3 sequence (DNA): TGTGCCAGCAGCACCTCGGACAGCTCTGGAAACACCATATATTTT. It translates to CASSTSDSSGNTIYF.

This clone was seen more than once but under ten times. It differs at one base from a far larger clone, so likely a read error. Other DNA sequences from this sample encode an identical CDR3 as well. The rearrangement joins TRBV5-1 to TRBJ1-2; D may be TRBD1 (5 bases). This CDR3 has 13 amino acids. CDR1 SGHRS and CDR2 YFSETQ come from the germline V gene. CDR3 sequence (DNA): TGCGCCCGCAGGTCCGGGGGGGGCTATGGCTACACCTTC. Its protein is CARRSGGGYGYTF.

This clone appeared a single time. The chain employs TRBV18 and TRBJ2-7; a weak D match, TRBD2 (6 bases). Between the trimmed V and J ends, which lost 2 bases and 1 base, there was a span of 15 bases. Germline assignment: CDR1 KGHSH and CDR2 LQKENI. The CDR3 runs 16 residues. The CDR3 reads CASSPRGGGASYEQYF. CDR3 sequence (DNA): TGTGCCAGCTCACCAAGGGGCGGCGGGGCATCCTACGAGCAGTACTTC.

The chain's CDR3 is CASSLRDRGGDQPQHF. For the CDR3, the DNA is TGTGCCAGCAGCCTCCGGGACAGGGGCGGTGATCAGCCCCAGCATTTT. The gene calls are TRBV5-5 and TRBJ1-5; 10 bases align to TRBD1. CDR1 is SGHKS and CDR2 is YYEKEE in the germline V gene (reference sequence). J lost 5 bases, V lost 4 bases, and 9 bases had no gene match. The CDR3 runs 16 residues.

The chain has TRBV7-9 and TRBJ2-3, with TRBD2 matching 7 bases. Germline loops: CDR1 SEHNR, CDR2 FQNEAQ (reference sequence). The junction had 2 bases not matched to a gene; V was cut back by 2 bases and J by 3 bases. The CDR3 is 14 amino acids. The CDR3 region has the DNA TGTGCCAGCAGCTTACCTAGCGGAACAGATACGCAGTATTTT. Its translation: CASSLPSGTDTQYF.

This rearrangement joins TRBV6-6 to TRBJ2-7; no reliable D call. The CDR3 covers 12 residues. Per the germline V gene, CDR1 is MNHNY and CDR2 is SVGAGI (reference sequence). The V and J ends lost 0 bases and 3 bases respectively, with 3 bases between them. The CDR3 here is CASSYSNYEQYF. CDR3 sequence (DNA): TGTGCCAGCAGTTACTCTAACTACGAGCAGTACTTC.

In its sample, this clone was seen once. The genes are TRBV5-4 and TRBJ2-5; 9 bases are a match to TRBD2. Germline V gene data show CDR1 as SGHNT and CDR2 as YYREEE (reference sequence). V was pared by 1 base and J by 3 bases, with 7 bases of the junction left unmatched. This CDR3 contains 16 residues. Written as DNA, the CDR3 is TGTGCCAGCAGCTTGAACATGGGACTAGCAGAAGAGACCCAGTACTTC. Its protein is CASSLNMGLAEETQYF.